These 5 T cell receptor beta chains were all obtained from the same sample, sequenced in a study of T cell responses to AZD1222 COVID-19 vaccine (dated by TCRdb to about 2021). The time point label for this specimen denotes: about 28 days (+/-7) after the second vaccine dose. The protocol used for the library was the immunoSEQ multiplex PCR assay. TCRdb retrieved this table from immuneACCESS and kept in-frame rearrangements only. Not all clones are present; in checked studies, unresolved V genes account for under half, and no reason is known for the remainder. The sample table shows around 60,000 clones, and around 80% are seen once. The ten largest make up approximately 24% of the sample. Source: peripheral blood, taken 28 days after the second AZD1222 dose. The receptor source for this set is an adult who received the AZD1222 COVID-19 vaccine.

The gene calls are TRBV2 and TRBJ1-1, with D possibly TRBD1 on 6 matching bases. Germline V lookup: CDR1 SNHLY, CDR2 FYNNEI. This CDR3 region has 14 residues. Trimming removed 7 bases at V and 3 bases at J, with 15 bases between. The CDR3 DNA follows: TGTGCCAGCAATCCTCAGGGGTACGACACTGAAGCTTTCTTT. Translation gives CASNPQGYDTEAFF.

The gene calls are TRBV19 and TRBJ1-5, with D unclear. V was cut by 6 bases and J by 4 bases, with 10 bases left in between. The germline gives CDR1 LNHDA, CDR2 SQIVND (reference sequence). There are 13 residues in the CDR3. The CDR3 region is CASSVTTNQPQHF. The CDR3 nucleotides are TGTGCCAGTAGCGTTACAACGAATCAGCCCCAGCATTTT.

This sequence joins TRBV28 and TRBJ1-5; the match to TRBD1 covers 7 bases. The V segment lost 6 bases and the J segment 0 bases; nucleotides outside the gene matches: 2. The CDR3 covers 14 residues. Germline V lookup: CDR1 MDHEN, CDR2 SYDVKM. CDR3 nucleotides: TGTGCCAGCAGACAGGGGCGTAGCAATCAGCCCCAGCATTTT. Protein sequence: CASRQGRSNQPQHF.

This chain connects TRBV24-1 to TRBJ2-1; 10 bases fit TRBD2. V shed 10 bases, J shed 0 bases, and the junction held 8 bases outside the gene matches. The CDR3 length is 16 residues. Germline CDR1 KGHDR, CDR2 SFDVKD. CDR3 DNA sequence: TGTGCCACAGCGGGAGGGTCTACGAGCTCCTACAATGAGCAGTTCTTC. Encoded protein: CATAGGSTSSYNEQFF.

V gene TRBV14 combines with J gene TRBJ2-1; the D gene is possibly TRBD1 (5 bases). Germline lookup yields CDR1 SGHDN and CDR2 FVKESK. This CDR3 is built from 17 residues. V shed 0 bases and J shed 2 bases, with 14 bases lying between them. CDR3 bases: TGTGCCAGCAGCCAAGATCCCCCGCCCAGGGCCTACAATGAGCAGTTCTTC. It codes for CASSQDPPPRAYNEQFF.